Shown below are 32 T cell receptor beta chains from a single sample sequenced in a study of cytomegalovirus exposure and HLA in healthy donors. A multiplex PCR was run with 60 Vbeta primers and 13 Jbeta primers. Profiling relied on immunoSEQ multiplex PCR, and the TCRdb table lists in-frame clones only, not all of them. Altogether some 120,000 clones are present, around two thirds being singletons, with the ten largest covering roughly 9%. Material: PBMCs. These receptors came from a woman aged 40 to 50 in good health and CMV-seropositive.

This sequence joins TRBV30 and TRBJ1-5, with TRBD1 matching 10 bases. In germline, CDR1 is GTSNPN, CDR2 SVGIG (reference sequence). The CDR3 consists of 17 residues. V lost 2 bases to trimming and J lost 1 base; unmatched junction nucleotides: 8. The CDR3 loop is CAWSNARDRGSNQPQHF. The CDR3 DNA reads TGTGCCTGGAGTAACGCCCGGGACAGGGGAAGCAATCAGCCCCAGCATTTT.

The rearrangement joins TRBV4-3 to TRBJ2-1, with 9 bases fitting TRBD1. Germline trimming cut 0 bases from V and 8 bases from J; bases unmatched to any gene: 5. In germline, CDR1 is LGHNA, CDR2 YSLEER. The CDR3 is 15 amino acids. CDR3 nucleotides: TGCGCCAGCAGCCAAGAGGGACAGGGTTTCGATGAGCAGTTCTTC. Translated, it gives CASSQEGQGFDEQFF.

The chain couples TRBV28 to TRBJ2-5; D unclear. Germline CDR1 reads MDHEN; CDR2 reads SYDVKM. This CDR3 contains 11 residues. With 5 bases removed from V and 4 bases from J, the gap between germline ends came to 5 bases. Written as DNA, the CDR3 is TGTGCCAGCAGTCCCCGAGAGACCCAGTACTTC. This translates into CASSPRETQYF. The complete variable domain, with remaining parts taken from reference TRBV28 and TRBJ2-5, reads DVKVTQSSRYLVKRTGEKVFLECVQDMDHENMFWYRQDPGLGLRLIYFSYDVKMKEKGDIPEGYSVSREKKERFSLILESASTNQTSMYLCASSPRETQYFGPGTRLLVL.

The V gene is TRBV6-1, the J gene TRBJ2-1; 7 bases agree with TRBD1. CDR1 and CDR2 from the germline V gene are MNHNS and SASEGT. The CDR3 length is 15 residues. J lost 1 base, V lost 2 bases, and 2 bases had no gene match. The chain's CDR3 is CASSELGQSYNEQFF. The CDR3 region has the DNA TGTGCCAGCAGTGAATTGGGACAGTCCTACAATGAGCAGTTCTTC.

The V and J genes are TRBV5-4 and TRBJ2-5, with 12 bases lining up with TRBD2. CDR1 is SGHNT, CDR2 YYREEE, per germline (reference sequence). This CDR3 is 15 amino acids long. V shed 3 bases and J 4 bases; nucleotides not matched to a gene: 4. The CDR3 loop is CASSSTSGRSETQYF. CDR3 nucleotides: TGTGCCAGCAGCTCCACTAGCGGGAGGTCAGAGACCCAGTACTTC.

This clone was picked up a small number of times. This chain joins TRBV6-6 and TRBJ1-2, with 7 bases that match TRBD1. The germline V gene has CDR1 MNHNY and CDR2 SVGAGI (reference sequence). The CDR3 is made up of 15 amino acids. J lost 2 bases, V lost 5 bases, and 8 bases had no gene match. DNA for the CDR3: TGTGCCAGCAGTACGCGGACAGGAGGAAACTATGGCTACACCTTC. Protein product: CASSTRTGGNYGYTF.

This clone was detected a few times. The CDR3 DNA reads TGCGCCAGCAGCCAAGATCCAGGCAGGGGAAACTATGGCTACACCTTC. The encoded protein is CASSQDPGRGNYGYTF. The rearrangement links TRBV4-3 to TRBJ1-2; tentative D call: TRBD1 (6 bases). Deletions cut 0 bases from V and 2 bases from J, with 13 bases between. This CDR3 comprises 16 residues. Per germline, CDR1 LGHNA and CDR2 YSLEER.

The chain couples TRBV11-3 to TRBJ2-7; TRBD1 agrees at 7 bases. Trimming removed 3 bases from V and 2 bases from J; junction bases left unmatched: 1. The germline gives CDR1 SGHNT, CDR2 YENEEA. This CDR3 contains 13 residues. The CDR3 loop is CASSFGQAYEQYF. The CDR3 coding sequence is TGTGCCAGCAGCTTCGGACAGGCCTACGAGCAGTACTTC.

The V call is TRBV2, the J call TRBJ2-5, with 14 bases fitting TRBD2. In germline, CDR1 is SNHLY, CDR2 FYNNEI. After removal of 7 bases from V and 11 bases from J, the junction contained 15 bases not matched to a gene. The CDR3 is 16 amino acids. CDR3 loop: CASMGLAGVGAEEQYF. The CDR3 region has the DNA TGTGCCAGCATGGGACTAGCGGGAGTTGGAGCGGAAGAGCAGTACTTC.

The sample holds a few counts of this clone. CDR3 coding DNA: TGTGCCAGCAGTGTAAAGCGCTGGAGCTCCTACAATGAGCAGTTCTTC. Its translation is CASSVKRWSSYNEQFF. The chain has TRBV28 and TRBJ2-1; unclear D gene. Germline V gene sequence: CDR1 MDHEN, CDR2 SYDVKM. Between the trimmed V and J ends, which lost 5 bases and 0 bases, there was a span of 14 bases. This CDR3 comprises 16 residues.

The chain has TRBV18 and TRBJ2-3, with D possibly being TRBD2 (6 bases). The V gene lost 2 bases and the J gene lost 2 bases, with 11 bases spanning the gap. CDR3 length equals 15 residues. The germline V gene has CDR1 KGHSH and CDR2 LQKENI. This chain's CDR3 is CASSPRAGNTDTQYF. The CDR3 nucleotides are TGTGCCAGCTCACCAAGGGCGGGAAACACAGATACGCAGTATTTT.

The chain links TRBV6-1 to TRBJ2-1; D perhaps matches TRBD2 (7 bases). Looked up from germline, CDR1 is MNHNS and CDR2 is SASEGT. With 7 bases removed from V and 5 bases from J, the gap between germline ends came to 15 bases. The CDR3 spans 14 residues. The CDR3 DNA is TGTGCCAGCAATAGGGGGAGGGTGGACAATGAGCAGTTCTTC. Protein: CASNRGRVDNEQFF.

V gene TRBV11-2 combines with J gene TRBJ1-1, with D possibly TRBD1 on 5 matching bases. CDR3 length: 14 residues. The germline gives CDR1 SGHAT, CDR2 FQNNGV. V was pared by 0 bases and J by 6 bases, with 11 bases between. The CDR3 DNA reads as TGTGCCAGCAGCTTAGACAGGGCAAGTCCTGAAGCTTTCTTT. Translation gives CASSLDRASPEAFF.

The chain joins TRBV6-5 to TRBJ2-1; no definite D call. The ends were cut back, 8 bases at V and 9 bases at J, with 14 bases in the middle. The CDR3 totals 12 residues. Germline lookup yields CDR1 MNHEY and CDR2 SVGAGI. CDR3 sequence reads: CASGDPRGEQFF. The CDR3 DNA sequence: TGTGCCAGCGGAGACCCTCGAGGTGAGCAGTTCTTC.

The CDR3 DNA reads as TGTACCAGCAGTCCTAGTTGGACAGCTTATGGCTACACCTTC. Translated, it gives CTSSPSWTAYGYTF. The V and J genes are TRBV7-2 and TRBJ1-2; D is possibly TRBD1 (6 bases). CDR3 length equals 14 residues. From germline, CDR1 is SGHTA and CDR2 FQGNSA. V gave up 6 bases and J gave up 5 bases, with 16 bases separating them.

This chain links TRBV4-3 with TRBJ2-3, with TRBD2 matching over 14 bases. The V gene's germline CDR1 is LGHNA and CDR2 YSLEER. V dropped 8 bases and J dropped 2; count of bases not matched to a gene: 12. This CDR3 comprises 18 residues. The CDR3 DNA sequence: TGCGCCAGCCAGCCAGGGACTAGCGGGAGTGGGGACACAGATACGCAGTATTTT. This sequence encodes CASQPGTSGSGDTDTQYF.

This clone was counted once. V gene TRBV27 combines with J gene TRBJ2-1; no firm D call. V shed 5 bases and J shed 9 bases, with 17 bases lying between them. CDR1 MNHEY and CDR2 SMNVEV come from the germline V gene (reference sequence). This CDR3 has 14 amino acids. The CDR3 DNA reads TGTGCCAGCAGTCACCAAAGTTTTAATAGTGAGCAGTTCTTC. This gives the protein CASSHQSFNSEQFF.

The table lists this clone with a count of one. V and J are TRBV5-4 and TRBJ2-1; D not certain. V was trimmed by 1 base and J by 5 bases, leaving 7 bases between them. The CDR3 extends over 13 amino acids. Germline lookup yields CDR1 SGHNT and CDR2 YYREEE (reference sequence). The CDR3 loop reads CASSLLGDNEQFF. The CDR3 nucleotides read TGTGCCAGCAGCTTGTTAGGAGACAATGAGCAGTTCTTC.

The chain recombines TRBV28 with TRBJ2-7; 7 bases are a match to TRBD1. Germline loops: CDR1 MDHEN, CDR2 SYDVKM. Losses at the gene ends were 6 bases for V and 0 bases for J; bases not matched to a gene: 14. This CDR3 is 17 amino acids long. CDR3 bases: TGTGCCAGCAGACGGGACAGAGGCCCCGGACACTCCTACGAGCAGTACTTC. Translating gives CASRRDRGPGHSYEQYF. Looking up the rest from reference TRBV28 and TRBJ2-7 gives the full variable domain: DVKVTQSSRYLVKRTGEKVFLECVQDMDHENMFWYRQDPGLGLRLIYFSYDVKMKEKGDIPEGYSVSREKKERFSLILESASTNQTSMYLCASRRDRGPGHSYEQYFGPGTRLTVT.

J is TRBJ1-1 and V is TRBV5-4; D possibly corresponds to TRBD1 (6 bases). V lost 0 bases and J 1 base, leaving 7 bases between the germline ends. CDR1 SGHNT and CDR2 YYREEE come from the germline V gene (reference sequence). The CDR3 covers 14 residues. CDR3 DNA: TGTGCCAGCAGCTTGGACAGGGCGAACACTGAAGCTTTCTTT. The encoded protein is CASSLDRANTEAFF.

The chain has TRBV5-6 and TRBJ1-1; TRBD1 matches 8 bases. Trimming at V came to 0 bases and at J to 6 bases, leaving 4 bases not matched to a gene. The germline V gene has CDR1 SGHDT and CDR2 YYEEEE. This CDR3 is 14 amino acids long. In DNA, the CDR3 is TGTGCCAGCAGCTTGGGGACAGGGTGGGCTGAAGCTTTCTTT. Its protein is CASSLGTGWAEAFF.

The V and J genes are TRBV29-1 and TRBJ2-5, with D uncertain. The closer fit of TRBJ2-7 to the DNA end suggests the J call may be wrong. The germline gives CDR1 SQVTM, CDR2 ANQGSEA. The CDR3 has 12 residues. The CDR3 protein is CSVEDTNYEQYF. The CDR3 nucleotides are TGCAGCGTTGAAGATACTAACTACGAGCAGTACTTC.

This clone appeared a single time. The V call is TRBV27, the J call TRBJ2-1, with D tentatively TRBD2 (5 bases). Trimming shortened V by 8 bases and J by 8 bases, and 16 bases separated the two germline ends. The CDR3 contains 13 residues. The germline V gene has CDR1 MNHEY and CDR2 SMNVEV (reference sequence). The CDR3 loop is CASARGFWDEQFF. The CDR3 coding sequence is TGTGCCAGCGCACGGGGATTTTGGGATGAGCAGTTCTTC.

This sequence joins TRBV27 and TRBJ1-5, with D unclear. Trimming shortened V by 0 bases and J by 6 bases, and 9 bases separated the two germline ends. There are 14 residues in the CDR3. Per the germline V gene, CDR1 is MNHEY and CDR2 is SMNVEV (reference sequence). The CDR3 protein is CASSLSGYGQPQHF. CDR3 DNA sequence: TGTGCCAGCAGTTTATCCGGGTACGGTCAGCCCCAGCATTTT.

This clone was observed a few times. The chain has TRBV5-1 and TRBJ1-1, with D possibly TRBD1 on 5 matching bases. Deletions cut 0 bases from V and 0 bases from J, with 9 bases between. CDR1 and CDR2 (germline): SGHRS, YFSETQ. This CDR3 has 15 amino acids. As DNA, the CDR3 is TGCGCCAGCAGCTTGGCCAGACAGATGAACACTGAAGCTTTCTTT. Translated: CASSLARQMNTEAFF.

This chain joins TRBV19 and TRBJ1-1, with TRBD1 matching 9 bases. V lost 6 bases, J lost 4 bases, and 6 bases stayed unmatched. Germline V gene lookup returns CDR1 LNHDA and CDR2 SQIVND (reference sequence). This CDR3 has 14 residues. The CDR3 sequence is CASSNRQGGTEAFF. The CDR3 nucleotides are TGTGCCAGTAGCAACCGACAGGGGGGCACTGAAGCTTTCTTT. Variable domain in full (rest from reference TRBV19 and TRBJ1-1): DGGITQSPKYLFRKEGQNVTLSCEQNLNHDAMYWYRQDPGQGLRLIYYSQIVNDFQKGDIAEGYSVSREKKESFPLTVTSAQKNPTAFYLCASSNRQGGTEAFFGQGTRLTVV.

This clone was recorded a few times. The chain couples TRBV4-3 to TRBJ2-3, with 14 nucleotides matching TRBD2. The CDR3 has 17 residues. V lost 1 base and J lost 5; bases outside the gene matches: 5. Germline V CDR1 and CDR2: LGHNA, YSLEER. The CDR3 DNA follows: TGCGCCAGCAGCCAAGGACTAGCGGGAGGGCATGAAGATACGCAGTATTTT. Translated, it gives CASSQGLAGGHEDTQYF.

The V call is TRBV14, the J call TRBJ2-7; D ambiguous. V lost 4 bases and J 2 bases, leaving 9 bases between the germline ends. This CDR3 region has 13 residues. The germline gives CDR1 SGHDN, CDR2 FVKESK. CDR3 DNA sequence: TGTGCCAGCAGCCGACTCTCTACCTACGAGCAGTACTTC. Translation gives CASSRLSTYEQYF. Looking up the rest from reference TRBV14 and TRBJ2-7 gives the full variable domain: EAGVTQFPSHSVIEKGQTVTLRCDPISGHDNLYWYRRVMGKEIKFLLHFVKESKQDESGMPNNRFLAERTGGTYSTLKVQPAELEDSGVYFCASSRLSTYEQYFGPGTRLTVT.

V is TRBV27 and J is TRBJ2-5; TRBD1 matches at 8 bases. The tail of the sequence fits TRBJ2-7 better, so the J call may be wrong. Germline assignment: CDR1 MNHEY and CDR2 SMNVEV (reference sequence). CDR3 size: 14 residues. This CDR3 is CASSTGANSYEQYF. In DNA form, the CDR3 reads TGTGCCAGTTCGACAGGGGCGAACTCCTACGAGCAGTACTTC.

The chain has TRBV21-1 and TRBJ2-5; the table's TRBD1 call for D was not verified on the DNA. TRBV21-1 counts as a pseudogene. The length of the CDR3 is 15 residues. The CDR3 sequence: CASRTGGPPQETQYF. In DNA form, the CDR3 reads TGTGCCAGCCGGACAGGGGGCCCCCCGCAAGAGACCCAGTACTTC.

CDR3 sequence (DNA): TGCAGCGCCCTAGACAGGGAGAGGGCCAATGAGCAGTTCTTC. Translated: CSALDRERANEQFF. This chain links TRBV29-1 with TRBJ2-1; 7 nucleotides agree with TRBD1. Germline V gene data show CDR1 as SQVTM and CDR2 as ANQGSEA. Trimming took 7 bases from V and 6 from J; bases not matched to a gene: 12. The CDR3 is 14 amino acids.

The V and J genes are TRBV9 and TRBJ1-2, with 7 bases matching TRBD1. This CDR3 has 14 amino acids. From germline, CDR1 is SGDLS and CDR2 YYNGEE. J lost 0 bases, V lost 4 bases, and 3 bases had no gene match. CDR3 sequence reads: CASSHGTANYGYTF. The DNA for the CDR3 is TGTGCCAGCAGCCACGGGACAGCTAACTATGGCTACACCTTC.